This T cell receptor beta chain derives from a study of blood T cell repertoires in COVID-19. V was pared by 6 bases and J by 11 bases, with 16 bases between. The CDR3 sequence is 12 residues long. Clones were sequenced by immunoSEQ multiplex PCR, and TCRdb holds only the in-frame ones, with some missing. Here the sample spans 150,000 or so clones, around nine tenths being singletons. This sequence was found in a human donor in a cohort sampled during active COVID-19. Sequenced: peripheral blood. The chain is built from TRBV12-3 or TRBV12-4 and TRBJ1-1; the D gene is possibly TRBD1 (6 bases). The CDR3 is CASSQQGWGAFF. The CDR3 DNA is TGTGCCAGCAGCCAACAGGGTTGGGGTGCTTTCTTT.